The 9 T cell receptor beta chains below come from one sample, sequenced in a study of blood T cell repertoires in COVID-19. Clones were sequenced by immunoSEQ multiplex PCR, and TCRdb holds only the in-frame ones, with some missing. The profile shows a few hundred thousand clones, 87% of them singletons. The sequenced sample consisted of peripheral blood. The source of these receptors is a woman in her 30s with COVID-19, enrolled during active disease.

V is TRBV3-1 (or the pseudogene TRBV3-2) and J is TRBJ2-3; D is ambiguous. V was trimmed by 7 bases and J by 4 bases, leaving 12 bases between them. This CDR3 has 13 residues. Germline CDR1 LGHDT, CDR2 YNNKEL (reference sequence). This chain's CDR3 is CASTQSLADTQYF. The CDR3 DNA reads as TGTGCCAGCACCCAGTCCCTTGCAGATACGCAGTATTTT.

V is TRBV11-2 and J is TRBJ2-5, with a tentative D call TRBD2 (5 bases). The CDR3 has 13 amino acids. Trimming cost V 5 bases and J 7 bases, with 14 bases left between them. The germline V gene has CDR1 SGHAT and CDR2 FQNNGV. Here the CDR3 DNA reads TGTGCCAGCAGCATTGGACTGTCGGGGACCCAGTACTTC. This translates into CASSIGLSGTQYF.

The CDR3 is CASTNLAGGTGELFF. The DNA for the CDR3 is TGTGCCAGCACCAACTTAGCGGGGGGCACCGGGGAGCTGTTTTTT. J is TRBJ2-2 and V is TRBV7-8; 10 bases align to TRBD2. The CDR3 is 15 residues long. Germline V gene sequence: CDR1 SGHVS, CDR2 FQNEAQ. The V segment lost 7 bases and the J segment 4 bases; nucleotides outside the gene matches: 6.

The gene calls are TRBV19 and TRBJ2-7, with 13 bases matching TRBD2. Per the germline V gene, CDR1 is LNHDA and CDR2 is SQIVND (reference sequence). CDR3 length: 17 residues. V lost 0 bases and J lost 3; bases outside the gene matches: 5. The CDR3 DNA reads TGTGCCAGTAGTATAGAATCCGGGACTAGCGGGAACTACGAGCAGTACTTC. Its translation: CASSIESGTSGNYEQYF.

V usage is TRBV6-6 and J usage is TRBJ2-1; 8 bases are a match to TRBD2. Losses at the gene ends were 0 bases for V and 5 bases for J; bases not matched to a gene: 3. The CDR3 sequence is 15 residues long. Germline V gene data show CDR1 as MNHNY and CDR2 as SVGAGI (reference sequence). CDR3 nucleotide sequence: TGTGCCAGCAGTTACTCGGCAGCGGGAGACAATGAGCAGTTCTTC. As protein: CASSYSAAGDNEQFF.

The J gene is TRBJ1-5, the V gene TRBV30; maybe TRBD1 (5 bases). The V gene lost 0 bases and the J gene lost 4 bases, with 10 bases spanning the gap. CDR1 is GTSNPN, CDR2 SVGIG, per germline (reference sequence). The CDR3 consists of 14 residues. The CDR3 nucleotides read TGTGCCTGGAGTGTACGCCAGGGTAATCAGCCCCAGCATTTT. This translates into CAWSVRQGNQPQHF. Drawing the rest from reference TRBV30 and TRBJ1-5, the complete variable domain is SQTIHQWPATLVQPVGSPLSLECTVEGTSNPNLYWYRQAAGRGLQLLFYSVGIGQISSEVPQNLSASRPQDRQFILSSKKLLLSDSGFYLCAWSVRQGNQPQHFGDGTRLSIL.

The chain links TRBV7-9 to TRBJ2-5; 7 positions match TRBD1. This CDR3 has 14 amino acids. Germline V gene lookup returns CDR1 SEHNR and CDR2 FQNEAQ (reference sequence). The ends lost 5 bases at V and 5 bases at J; junction bases unmatched: 8. The CDR3 DNA reads TGTGCCAGCAGCCGAGGGACAGTTAAGGAGACCCAGTACTTC. This translates into CASSRGTVKETQYF.

This clone showed up just once. The chain has TRBV27 and TRBJ1-5; 8 nucleotides align to TRBD1. V was clipped by 6 bases and J by 4 bases; unmatched bases: 5. The CDR3 covers 14 residues. Germline-derived CDR1 and CDR2 are MNHEY and SMNVEV (reference sequence). The CDR3 reads CASSGTGWNQPQHF. For the CDR3, the DNA is TGTGCCAGCAGCGGGACAGGCTGGAATCAGCCCCAGCATTTT.

Comments on this clone: A single base separates this from a much larger clone, so it may be a read error. The chain links TRBV2 to TRBJ1-1, with D possibly TRBD1 on 6 matching bases. Between the trimmed V and J ends, which lost 3 bases and 1 base, there was a span of 6 bases. Per the germline V gene, CDR1 is SNHLY and CDR2 is FYNNEI. The CDR3 runs 13 residues. CDR3 sequence reads: CASSDRGNTEAFF. Written as DNA, the CDR3 is TGTGCCAGCAGTGACAGGGGGAACACTGAAGCTTTCTTT.